A selection of T cell receptor beta chains follows, all from one sample in a study of blood T cell repertoires in COVID-19. Assay used: immunoSEQ multiplex PCR; TCRdb lists only in-frame clones, some missing. The repertoire holds some 250,000 clones, under 90% seen once, with around 3% in the top ten. The sample comprised peripheral blood. The receptors come from a woman aged 55-69 years with active or convalescent COVID-19. Both conserved end residues are part of each CDR3. The D gene is left open where the match is weak. Rows may omit the clone size; those that give it use once, few, many or a size class.

D gene	clone size	V gene	J gene	CDR3 protein	CDR3 DNA
-	-	TRBV12-3/TRBV12-4	TRBJ2-2	CASSYGSTGELFF	TGTGCCAGCAGCTATGGGAGCACCGGGGAGCTGTTTTTT
TRBD1	few	TRBV6-2/TRBV6-3	TRBJ2-5	CASSYSTGDRGKGTQYF	TGTGCCAGCAGTTACTCGACCGGGGACAGGGGAAAGGGGACCCAGTACTTC
-	many	TRBV12-5	TRBJ1-1	CASGTGNTEAFF	TGTGCTAGTGGTACAGGGAACACTGAAGCTTTCTTT
TRBD1	-	TRBV29-1	TRBJ1-2	CSVELGGPYGYTF	TGCAGCGTTGAATTAGGGGGCCCCTATGGCTACACCTTC
-	-	TRBV4-2	TRBJ1-1	CASSQLPSLNTEAFF	TGTGCCAGCAGCCAATTACCCAGTTTGAACACTGAAGCTTTCTTT
-	few	TRBV19	TRBJ1-1	CASSIPWGPTEAFF	TGTGCCAGTAGTATACCATGGGGGCCCACTGAAGCTTTCTTT
-	once	TRBV5-1	TRBJ2-1	CASSYGGGFNEQFF	TGCGCCAGCAGCTACGGCGGCGGATTCAATGAGCAGTTCTTC
-	-	TRBV5-1	TRBJ2-3	CASARRADTQYF	TGCGCCAGCGCTCGCCGGGCAGATACGCAGTATTTT
TRBD2	-	TRBV2	TRBJ2-5	CASSATRGGETQYF	TGTGCCAGCAGTGCGACGCGGGGGGGCGAGACCCAGTACTTC
-	-	TRBV6-5	TRBJ1-2	CASSYSENYGYTF	TGTGCCAGCAGTTACTCGGAGAACTATGGCTACACCTTC
-	-	TRBV12-3/TRBV12-4	TRBJ2-3	CASSLRGTDTQYF	TGTGCCAGCAGCCTGAGGGGCACAGATACGCAGTATTTT
-	few	TRBV19	TRBJ1-5	CASSIGGNQPQHF	TGTGCCAGTAGTATTGGAGGGAATCAGCCCCAGCATTTT
TRBD1	once	TRBV5-1	TRBJ2-7	CASRGGQGLSYEQYF	TGCGCCAGCAGAGGGGGACAGGGTTTGTCCTACGAGCAGTACTTC
-	-	TRBV21-1	TRBJ1-1	CASTRNPIFGLNTEAFF	TGTGCCAGCACCAGAAACCCTATCTTTGGGCTCAACACTGAAGCTTTCTTT
-	-	TRBV6-5	TRBJ2-3	CASSYLWAGSTDTQYF	TGTGCCAGCAGTTACCTGTGGGCAGGATCCACAGATACGCAGTATTTT
TRBD1	-	TRBV27	TRBJ1-1	CASAHGRGRLDTEAFF	TGTGCCAGCGCCCATGGCAGGGGGCGATTGGACACTGAAGCTTTCTTT
-	once	TRBV28	TRBJ2-7	CASSPSLTVYEQYF	TGTGCCAGCAGTCCATCCTTGACAGTATACGAGCAGTACTTC
-	once	TRBV28	TRBJ2-5	CATQGGGFETQYF	TGTGCCACCCAGGGGGGCGGCTTTGAGACCCAGTACTTC
TRBD2	-	TRBV7-2	TRBJ2-7	CASSITSGGAYEQYF	TGTGCCAGCAGCATTACTAGCGGGGGTGCCTACGAGCAGTACTTC
-	-	TRBV19	TRBJ1-2	CASSDGNYGYTF	TGTGCCAGTAGTGACGGGAACTATGGCTACACCTTC
TRBD2	few	TRBV2	TRBJ2-1	CASSARTSGGNNEQFF	TGTGCCAGCAGTGCCCGGACTAGCGGGGGGAACAATGAGCAGTTCTTC
TRBD1	-	TRBV16	TRBJ1-4	CASSPSPRSDRGGKLFF	TGTGCCAGCAGCCCGTCGCCCCGGTCAGACAGGGGAGGAAAACTGTTTTTT
-	-	TRBV5-1	TRBJ1-1	CASTPSGETTEAFF	TGCGCCAGCACCCCGTCTGGGGAGACCACTGAAGCTTTCTTT
-	-	TRBV10-3	TRBJ2-5	CATRGRETQYF	TGTGCCACCCGGGGGAGAGAGACCCAGTACTTC
TRBD2	many	TRBV19	TRBJ2-1	CASRGGPDNEQFF	TGTGCCAGTCGGGGGGGCCCTGACAATGAGCAGTTCTTC
TRBD2	-	TRBV25-1	TRBJ2-1	CASRPTLLAGDYNEQFF	TGTGCCAGCAGACCCACCCTTCTAGCGGGAGATTACAATGAGCAGTTCTTC
-	-	TRBV20-1	TRBJ1-2	CSATTLGGNPF	TGCAGTGCTACCACCCTCGGGGGGAATCCCTTC
-	few	TRBV19	TRBJ1-6	CASEAVNNSPLHF	TGTGCCAGTGAGGCGGTCAATAATTCACCCCTCCACTTT
-	-	TRBV7-3	TRBJ2-3	CASSLNRQGDTQYF	TGTGCCAGCAGCTTAAATCGGCAGGGAGATACGCAGTATTTT
TRBD2	-	TRBV9	TRBJ2-5	CASSHSGGDQETQYF	TGTGCCAGCAGCCACTCGGGGGGTGACCAAGAGACCCAGTACTTC
TRBD2	-	TRBV19	TRBJ2-5	CASSIPRLAGQETQYF	TGTGCCAGTAGTATCCCTCGACTAGCGGGGCAAGAGACCCAGTACTTC
TRBD1	-	TRBV7-9	TRBJ1-1	CASSSQGALVNTEAFF	TGTGCCAGCAGCTCGCAGGGGGCCCTGGTGAACACTGAAGCTTTCTTT
-	once	TRBV30	TRBJ2-1	CAWTDTSYNEQFF	TGTGCCTGGACCGACACCTCCTACAATGAGCAGTTCTTC
-	few	TRBV2	TRBJ2-2	CASRNEGTGELFF	TGTGCCAGCAGAAATGAGGGCACCGGGGAGCTGTTTTTT
TRBD1	-	TRBV27	TRBJ2-5	CASSSAFPGQGASYTEETQYF	TGTGCCAGCAGTTCAGCCTTTCCGGGACAGGGGGCGAGTTATACGGAAGAGACCCAGTACTTC
TRBD1	-	TRBV27	TRBJ1-2	CASSFGQASDGYTF	TGTGCCAGCAGTTTCGGACAGGCTTCGGATGGCTACACCTTC
TRBD1	-	TRBV29-1	TRBJ2-3	CSGGVGTASTDTQYF	TGCAGCGGAGGGGTTGGGACAGCTAGCACAGATACGCAGTATTTT
TRBD1	few	TRBV11-3	TRBJ1-1	CASSLQGDTEAFF	TGTGCCAGCAGCTTACAGGGGGACACTGAAGCTTTCTTT
-	-	TRBV12-5	TRBJ1-3	CASGLVMTVSGNTIYF	TGTGCTAGTGGTTTGGTAATGACAGTCTCTGGAAACACCATATATTTT
TRBD1	-	TRBV18	TRBJ1-6	CASSPRGQADNSPLHF	TGTGCCAGCTCACCGAGGGGGCAGGCTGATAATTCACCCCTCCACTTT
TRBD2	-	TRBV9	TRBJ2-7	CASSVGTGTPGGEQYF	TGTGCCAGCAGCGTAGGTACCGGGACTCCGGGGGGGGAGCAGTACTTC
-	-	TRBV2	TRBJ1-4	CASSSGVPNEKLFF	TGTGCCAGCAGTTCCGGGGTACCTAATGAAAAACTGTTTTTT
-	-	TRBV5-1	TRBJ2-5	CASSFGGPEETQYF	TGCGCCAGCAGCTTCGGGGGGCCCGAAGAGACCCAGTACTTC
-	-	TRBV30	TRBJ1-1	CAWSVMGQGTEAFF	TGTGCCTGGAGTGTAATGGGGCAAGGAACTGAAGCTTTCTTT
TRBD2	-	TRBV7-2	TRBJ2-7	CASSSNGAGGNRIYEQYF	TGTGCCAGCAGCTCCAACGGAGCGGGGGGGAATAGAATCTACGAGCAGTACTTC
-	-	TRBV7-8	TRBJ1-6	CASRLGGGRSPLHF	TGTGCCAGCAGGTTAGGAGGGGGTCGATCACCCCTCCACTTT
-	few	TRBV21-1	TRBJ2-7	CASSKVDGEICEQYF	TGTGCCAGCAGCAAAGTGGACGGGGAGATCTGCGAGCAGTACTTC
-	-	TRBV10-3	TRBJ1-1	CAISGSGNTEAFF	TGTGCCATCAGTGGTTCAGGGAACACTGAAGCTTTCTTT
-	-	TRBV5-1	TRBJ2-5	CASSLVLRAETQYF	TGCGCCAGCAGCTTGGTATTACGAGCAGAGACCCAGTACTTC